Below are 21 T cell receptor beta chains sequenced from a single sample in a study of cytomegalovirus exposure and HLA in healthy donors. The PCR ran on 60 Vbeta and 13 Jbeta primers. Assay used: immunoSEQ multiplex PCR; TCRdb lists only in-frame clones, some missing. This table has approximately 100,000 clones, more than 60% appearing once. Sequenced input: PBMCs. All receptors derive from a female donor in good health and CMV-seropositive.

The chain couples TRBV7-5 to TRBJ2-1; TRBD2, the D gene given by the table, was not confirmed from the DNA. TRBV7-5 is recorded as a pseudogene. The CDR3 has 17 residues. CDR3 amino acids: CVKPGLAGVSSYNEQFF. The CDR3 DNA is TGTGTCAAGCCGGGACTAGCGGGGGTTAGCTCCTACAATGAGCAGTTCTTC.

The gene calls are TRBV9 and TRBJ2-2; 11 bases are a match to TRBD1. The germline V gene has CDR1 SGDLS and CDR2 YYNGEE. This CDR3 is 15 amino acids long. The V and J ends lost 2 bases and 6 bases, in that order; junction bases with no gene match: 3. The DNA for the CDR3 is TGTGCCAGCAGCGTCGGACAGGGGGCAGCCGGGGAGCTGTTTTTT. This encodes CASSVGQGAAGELFF.

DNA for the CDR3: TGCGCCAGCAGCTTCGGGGACAGGGGAAACATTAATGAAAAACTGTTTTTT. Encoded protein: CASSFGDRGNINEKLFF. The chain carries TRBV5-1 and TRBJ1-4, with TRBD1 matching 10 bases. The J segment lost 4 bases and the V segment lost 2 bases, leaving 8 bases of the junction unmatched. From germline, CDR1 is SGHRS and CDR2 YFSETQ. This CDR3 has 17 amino acids.

CDR3: CASSGGDRAFMGYTF. In DNA form, the CDR3 reads TGCGCCAGCAGCGGTGGAGACAGGGCCTTTATGGGCTACACCTTC. J is TRBJ1-2 and V is TRBV5-1, with 7 bases fitting TRBD1. Germline values: CDR1 SGHRS, CDR2 YFSETQ. V shed 4 bases and J 8 bases; nucleotides not matched to a gene: 14. The CDR3 sequence is 15 residues long.

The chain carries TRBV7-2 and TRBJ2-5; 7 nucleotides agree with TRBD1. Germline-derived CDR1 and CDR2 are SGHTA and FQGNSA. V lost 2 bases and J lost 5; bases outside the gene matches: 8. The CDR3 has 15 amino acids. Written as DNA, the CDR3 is TGTGCCAGCAGCTTACGGGACAGTATTTCGGAGACCCAGTACTTC. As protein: CASSLRDSISETQYF.

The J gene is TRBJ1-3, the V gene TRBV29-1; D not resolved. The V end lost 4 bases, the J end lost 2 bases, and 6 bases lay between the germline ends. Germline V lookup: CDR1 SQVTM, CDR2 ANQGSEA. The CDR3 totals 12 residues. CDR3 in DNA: TGCAGCGTTGTCTTCCCTGGAAACACCATATATTTT. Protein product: CSVVFPGNTIYF.

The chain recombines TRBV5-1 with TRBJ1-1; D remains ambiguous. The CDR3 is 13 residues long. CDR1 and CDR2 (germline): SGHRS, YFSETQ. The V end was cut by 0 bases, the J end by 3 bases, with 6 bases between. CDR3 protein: CASSLDGDTEAFF. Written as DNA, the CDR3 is TGCGCCAGCAGCTTGGACGGTGACACTGAAGCTTTCTTT.

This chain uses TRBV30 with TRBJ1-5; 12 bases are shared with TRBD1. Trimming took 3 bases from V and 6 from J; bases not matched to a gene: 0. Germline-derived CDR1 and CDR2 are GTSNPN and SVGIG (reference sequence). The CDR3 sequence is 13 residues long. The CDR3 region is CAWRGQGAQPQHF. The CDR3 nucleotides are TGTGCCTGGAGGGGACAGGGGGCTCAGCCCCAGCATTTT.

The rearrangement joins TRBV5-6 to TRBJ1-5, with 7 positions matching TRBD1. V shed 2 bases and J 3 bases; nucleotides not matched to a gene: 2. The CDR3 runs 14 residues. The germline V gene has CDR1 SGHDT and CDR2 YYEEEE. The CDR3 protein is CASSFQGVNQPQHF. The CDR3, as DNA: TGTGCCAGCAGCTTTCAGGGGGTCAATCAGCCCCAGCATTTT.

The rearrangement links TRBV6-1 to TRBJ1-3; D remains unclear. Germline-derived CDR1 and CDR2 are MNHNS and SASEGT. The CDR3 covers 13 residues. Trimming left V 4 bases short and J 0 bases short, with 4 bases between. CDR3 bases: TGTGCCAGCAGTGCGAGCTCTGGAAACACCATATATTTT. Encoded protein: CASSASSGNTIYF.

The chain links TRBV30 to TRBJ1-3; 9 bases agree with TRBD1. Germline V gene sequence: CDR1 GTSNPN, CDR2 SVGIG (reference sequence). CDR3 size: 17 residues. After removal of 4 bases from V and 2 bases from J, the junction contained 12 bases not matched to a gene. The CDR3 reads CAWKTGQGNLPGNTIYF. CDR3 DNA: TGTGCCTGGAAGACGGGACAGGGTAATCTTCCTGGAAACACCATATATTTT.

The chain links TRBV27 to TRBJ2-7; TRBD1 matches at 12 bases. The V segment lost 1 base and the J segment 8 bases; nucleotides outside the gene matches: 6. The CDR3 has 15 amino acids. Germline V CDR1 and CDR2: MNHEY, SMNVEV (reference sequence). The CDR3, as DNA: TGTGCCAGCAGTTTATGGCAGGGACAGGGGGCTAAGCAGTACTTC. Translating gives CASSLWQGQGAKQYF.

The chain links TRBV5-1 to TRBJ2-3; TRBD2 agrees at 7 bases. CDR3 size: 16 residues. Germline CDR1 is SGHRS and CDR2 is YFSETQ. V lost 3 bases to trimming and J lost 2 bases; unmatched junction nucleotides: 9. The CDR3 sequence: CASSSPSGPLTDTQYF. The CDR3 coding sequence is TGCGCCAGCAGCTCCCCTAGCGGACCCCTCACAGATACGCAGTATTTT.

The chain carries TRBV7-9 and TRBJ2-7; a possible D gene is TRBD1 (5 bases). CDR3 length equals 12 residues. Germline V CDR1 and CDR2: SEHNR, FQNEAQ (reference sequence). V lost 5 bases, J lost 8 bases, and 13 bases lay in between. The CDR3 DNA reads TGTGCCAGCAGCAAAGACCAGGGTAAGCAGTACTTC. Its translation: CASSKDQGKQYF. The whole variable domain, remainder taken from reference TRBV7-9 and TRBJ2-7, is DTGVSQNPRHKITKRGQNVTFRCDPISEHNRLYWYRQTLGQGPEFLTYFQNEAQLEKSRLLSDRFSAERPKGSFSTLEIQRTEQGDSAMYLCASSKDQGKQYFGPGTRLTVT.

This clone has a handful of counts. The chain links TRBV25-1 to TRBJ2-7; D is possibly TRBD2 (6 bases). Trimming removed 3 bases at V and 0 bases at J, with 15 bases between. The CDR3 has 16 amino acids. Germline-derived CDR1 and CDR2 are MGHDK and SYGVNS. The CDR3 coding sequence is TGTGCCAGCAGTGAGGCGGGGAGGTCGAGCTCCTACGAGCAGTACTTC. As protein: CASSEAGRSSSYEQYF.

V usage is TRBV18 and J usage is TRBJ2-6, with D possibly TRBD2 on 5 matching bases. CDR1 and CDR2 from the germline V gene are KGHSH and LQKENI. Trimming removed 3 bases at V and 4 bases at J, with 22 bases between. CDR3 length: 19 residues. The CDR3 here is CASSPRAVDGPLGANVLTF. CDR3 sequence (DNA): TGTGCCAGCTCACCGAGGGCAGTGGACGGGCCGCTAGGGGCCAACGTCCTGACTTTC.

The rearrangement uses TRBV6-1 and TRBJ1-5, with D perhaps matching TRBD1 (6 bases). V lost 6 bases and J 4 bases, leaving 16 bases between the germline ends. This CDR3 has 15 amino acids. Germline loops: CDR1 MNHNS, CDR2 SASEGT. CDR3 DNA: TGTGCCAGCAGGCCCCCGGGACAAAGGAATCAGCCCCAGCATTTT. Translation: CASRPPGQRNQPQHF.

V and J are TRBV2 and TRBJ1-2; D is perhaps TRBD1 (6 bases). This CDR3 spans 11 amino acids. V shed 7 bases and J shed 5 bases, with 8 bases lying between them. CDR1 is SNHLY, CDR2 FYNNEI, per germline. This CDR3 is CASTRGYGYTF. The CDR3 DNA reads TGTGCCAGCACCAGGGGTTATGGCTACACCTTC.

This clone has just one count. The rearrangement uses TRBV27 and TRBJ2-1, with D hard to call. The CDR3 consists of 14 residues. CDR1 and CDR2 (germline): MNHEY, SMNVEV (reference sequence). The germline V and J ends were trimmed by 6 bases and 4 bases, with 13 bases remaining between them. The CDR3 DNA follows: TGTGCCAGCAGCCGAAAATTTACATACAATGAGCAGTTCTTC. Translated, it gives CASSRKFTYNEQFF.

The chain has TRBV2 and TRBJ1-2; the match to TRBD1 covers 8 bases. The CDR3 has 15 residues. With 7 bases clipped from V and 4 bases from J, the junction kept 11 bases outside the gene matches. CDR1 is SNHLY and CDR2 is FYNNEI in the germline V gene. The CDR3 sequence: CASTSTGGGLYGYTF. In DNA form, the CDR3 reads TGTGCCAGCACAAGTACAGGGGGAGGCCTCTATGGCTACACCTTC.

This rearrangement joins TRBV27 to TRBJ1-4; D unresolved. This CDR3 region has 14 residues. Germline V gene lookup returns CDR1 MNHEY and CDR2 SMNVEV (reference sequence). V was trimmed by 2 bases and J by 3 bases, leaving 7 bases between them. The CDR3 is CASSLAQANEKLFF. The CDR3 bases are TGTGCCAGCAGTTTAGCCCAGGCTAATGAAAAACTGTTTTTT.